A single sample is the source of the 27 T cell receptor beta chains below, sequenced in a study of OX40 agonist ivuxolimab in advanced cancers. Profiled with immunoSEQ multiplex PCR; TCRdb holds only in-frame clones, not every one. The profile covers some 46,000 clones, with about 89% appearing a single time and about an eighth taken by the ten largest. The source was CD4+ or CD8+ T cells sorted from blood, collected in a trial of the OX40 agonist ivuxolimab. Receptors originate from an adult with an advanced solid tumor such as melanoma, head and neck, liver or kidney cancer.

This chain joins TRBV27 and TRBJ1-5, with TRBD1 identical over 7 bases. With V trimmed by 4 bases and J by 6 bases, 12 bases remained unmatched. There are 16 residues in the CDR3. Germline CDR1 reads MNHEY; CDR2 reads SMNVEV (reference sequence). The CDR3: CASSSVSPTGAQPQHF. In DNA, the CDR3 is TGTGCCAGCAGTTCCGTATCCCCCACAGGGGCTCAGCCCCAGCATTTT.

The chain links TRBV9 to TRBJ1-2; D is undetermined. The CDR3 spans 15 residues. CDR1 is SGDLS, CDR2 YYNGEE, per germline. The V and J ends lost 3 bases and 0 bases respectively, with 12 bases between them. The CDR3 protein is CASSDNSLPNYGYTF. The CDR3 coding sequence is TGTGCCAGCAGCGACAACAGCCTACCTAACTATGGCTACACCTTC.

V usage is TRBV5-4 and J usage is TRBJ1-1; TRBD1 might be the D (6 bases). The V end was cut by 0 bases, the J end by 4 bases, with 13 bases between. CDR1 is SGHNT and CDR2 is YYREEE in the germline V gene (reference sequence). The CDR3 loop spans 15 amino acids. For the CDR3, the DNA is TGTGCCAGCAGCTTGGCACAGGGAGCGGGCACTGAAGCTTTCTTT. Translated, it gives CASSLAQGAGTEAFF.

The gene calls are TRBV30 and TRBJ1-1, with D unclear. The CDR3 runs 14 residues. Germline values: CDR1 GTSNPN, CDR2 SVGIG (reference sequence). Trimming shortened V by 1 base and J by 0 bases, and 9 bases separated the two germline ends. CDR3 coding DNA: TGTGCCTGGAGTGCCGGGATTATGAACACTGAAGCTTTCTTT. It is translated as CAWSAGIMNTEAFF. Full variable domain (remainder filled in from reference TRBV30 and TRBJ1-1): SQTIHQWPATLVQPVGSPLSLECTVEGTSNPNLYWYRQAAGRGLQLLFYSVGIGQISSEVPQNLSASRPQDRQFILSSKKLLLSDSGFYLCAWSAGIMNTEAFFGQGTRLTVV.

The J gene is TRBJ1-5, the V gene TRBV13, with a tentative D call TRBD1 (5 bases). From germline, CDR1 is PRHDT and CDR2 FYEKMQ (reference sequence). There are 14 residues in the CDR3. Trimming removed 7 bases from V and 5 bases from J, with 15 bases in between. The CDR3 coding sequence is TGTGCCAGCACGTACGGTCCCAGGGATCAGCCCCAGCATTTT. Translating it yields CASTYGPRDQPQHF. Variable domain in full (rest from reference TRBV13 and TRBJ1-5): AAGVIQSPRHLIKEKRETATLKCYPIPRHDTVYWYQQGPGQDPQFLISFYEKMQSDKGSIPDRFSAQQFSDYHSELNMSSLELGDSALYFCASTYGPRDQPQHFGDGTRLSIL.

This clone was seen a single time. The CDR3 bases are TGCGCCAGCAGCCTAAAAGACAGGGTCGATGAAAAACTGTTTTTT. Translating gives CASSLKDRVDEKLFF. The chain employs TRBV4-1 and TRBJ1-4; 7 bases line up with TRBD1. This CDR3 spans 15 amino acids. The ends lost 4 bases at V and 6 bases at J; junction bases unmatched: 8. Germline loops: CDR1 MGHRA, CDR2 YSYEKL.

The J gene is TRBJ1-5, the V gene TRBV30; tentatively, D is TRBD1 (5 bases). The germline V gene has CDR1 GTSNPN and CDR2 SVGIG (reference sequence). Trimming pared 5 bases from V and 2 bases from J, leaving 13 bases between. The CDR3 runs 14 residues. The CDR3 DNA reads TGTGCCTGGGCCCCAGGGAGTGGCAATCAGCCCCAGCATTTT. Its protein product is CAWAPGSGNQPQHF.

V is TRBV11-2 and J is TRBJ2-2; no reliable D call. The CDR3 sequence is 15 residues long. V lost 6 bases to trimming and J lost 3 bases, with 14 bases between them. Germline V gene data show CDR1 as SGHAT and CDR2 as FQNNGV. The DNA of the CDR3 is TGTGCCAGCAGAAAAGTCCGGGCTGACACCGGGGAGCTGTTTTTT. Amino acid sequence: CASRKVRADTGELFF.

Regarding this clone: One end of the junction varies from germline; a read error may be responsible. This chain joins TRBV7-7 and TRBJ2-3, with a weak D call TRBD2 (6 bases). The length of the CDR3 is 15 residues. Per the germline V gene, CDR1 is SSHAT and CDR2 is FNYEAQ (reference sequence). The CDR3 is CASSLGSVSGDTQYF. DNA of the CDR3: TGTGCTAGCAGCTTAGGCAGTGTTAGCGGAGATACGCAGTATTTT.

This rearrangement joins TRBV6-5 to TRBJ2-7; a possible D gene is TRBD2 (6 bases). CDR3 size: 15 residues. V shed 6 bases and J shed 2 bases, with 17 bases lying between them. Germline CDR1 MNHEY, CDR2 SVGAGI. CDR3 nucleotide sequence: TGTGCCAGCAGGGAACCAGGCGGGATGCCCTACGAGCAGTACTTC. It specifies CASREPGGMPYEQYF.

The chain is built from TRBV4-3 and TRBJ2-1; 10 bases line up with TRBD2. The CDR3 runs 14 residues. V lost 5 bases and J lost 7; bases outside the gene matches: 5. Germline CDR1 LGHNA, CDR2 YSLEER. CDR3 in amino acids: CASSALAGPNEQFF. The CDR3 nucleotides are TGCGCCAGCAGCGCACTAGCGGGGCCGAATGAGCAGTTCTTC.

This clone was observed a few times. The chain couples TRBV7-9 to TRBJ1-1; no clear D. The CDR3 loop spans 12 amino acids. V was trimmed by 4 bases and J by 1 base, leaving 4 bases between them. Germline CDR1 and CDR2: SEHNR and FQNEAQ (reference sequence). CDR3 DNA: TGTGCCAGCAGCTCCACGAACACTGAAGCTTTCTTT. It translates to CASSSTNTEAFF.

This chain links TRBV9 with TRBJ2-3; D is ambiguous. Germline CDR1 reads SGDLS; CDR2 reads YYNGEE. The CDR3 runs to 12 residues. The V end was cut by 4 bases, the J end by 8 bases, with 11 bases between. This CDR3 is CASSSSASTQYF. DNA for the CDR3: TGTGCCAGCAGCTCTTCAGCGTCTACGCAGTATTTT.

J is TRBJ2-3 and V is TRBV19; TRBD1 matches 10 bases. This CDR3 has 14 residues. Germline lookup yields CDR1 LNHDA and CDR2 SQIVND (reference sequence). With 6 bases clipped from V and 1 base from J, the junction kept 1 base outside the gene matches. The CDR3: CASSGTGGTDTQYF. Here the CDR3 DNA reads TGTGCCAGTAGCGGGACAGGGGGCACAGATACGCAGTATTTT.

The genes are TRBV11-3 and TRBJ2-6, with D unclear. The CDR3 is 19 amino acids. In germline, CDR1 is SGHNT, CDR2 YENEEA. V lost 2 bases and J 0 bases, leaving 17 bases between the germline ends. The CDR3 nucleotides are TGTGCCAGCAGCTTATCCAACCGGGCCGAAGCCTCTGGGGCCAACGTCCTGACTTTC. It translates to CASSLSNRAEASGANVLTF.

This clone was seen only a few times. V gene TRBV30 combines with J gene TRBJ1-2; the match to TRBD1 covers 7 bases. After removal of 5 bases from V and 7 bases from J, the junction contained 7 bases not matched to a gene. The CDR3 length is 12 residues. Germline CDR1 reads GTSNPN; CDR2 reads SVGIG (reference sequence). The CDR3 loop reads CAWVGTVRGYTF. As DNA, the CDR3 is TGTGCCTGGGTGGGGACAGTTCGTGGCTACACCTTC.

This clone was counted only a few times. The chain is built from TRBV7-2 and TRBJ1-4; 7 positions match TRBD1. This CDR3 has 17 residues. From germline, CDR1 is SGHTA and CDR2 FQGNSA. Trimming took 1 base from V and 4 from J; bases not matched to a gene: 9. The CDR3 is CASSLDLVGGHNEKLFF. The CDR3 nucleotides are TGTGCCAGCAGCTTAGACCTCGTAGGGGGCCATAATGAAAAACTGTTTTTT.

The chain recombines TRBV4-3 with TRBJ1-2; TRBD1 agrees at 7 bases. The germline gives CDR1 LGHNA, CDR2 YSLEER. This CDR3 is built from 15 residues. The trim removed 1 base at V and 6 bases at J, leaving 8 bases unmatched. The CDR3 DNA is TGCGCCAGCAGCCAAGGACAGGGTGCATACAATGGCTACACCTTC. This encodes CASSQGQGAYNGYTF.

J is TRBJ1-1 and V is TRBV10-3, with D maybe TRBD1 (5 bases). V was shortened by 4 bases and J by 1 base, with 13 bases between the two germline ends. The CDR3 contains 15 residues. Germline V gives CDR1 ENHRY, CDR2 SYGVKD. CDR3 loop: CAISGAGGRNTEAFF. The CDR3 DNA is TGTGCCATCAGTGGGGCTGGGGGGAGGAACACTGAAGCTTTCTTT.

The gene calls are TRBV7-9 and TRBJ2-1; 12 bases are a match to TRBD2. J lost 5 bases, V lost 0 bases, and 8 bases had no gene match. CDR3 length equals 18 residues. Germline CDR1 is SEHNR and CDR2 is FQNEAQ (reference sequence). CDR3 protein: CASSLAQSSGGVDNEQFF. The CDR3 DNA sequence: TGTGCCAGCAGCTTAGCTCAGTCTAGCGGGGGGGTGGACAATGAGCAGTTCTTC.

This chain uses TRBV9 with TRBJ2-7; 8 bases agree with TRBD1. V lost 4 bases and J lost 6; bases outside the gene matches: 9. This CDR3 contains 14 residues. From germline, CDR1 is SGDLS and CDR2 YYNGEE. The CDR3 here is CASSTSTGVAEQYF. Written as DNA, the CDR3 is TGTGCCAGCAGCACCTCGACAGGGGTCGCCGAGCAGTACTTC.

The J gene is TRBJ2-2, the V gene TRBV6-5, with 8 bases that match TRBD1. Per the germline V gene, CDR1 is MNHEY and CDR2 is SVGAGI. The CDR3 is made up of 12 amino acids. V lost 8 bases to trimming and J lost 7 bases; unmatched junction nucleotides: 3. CDR3 bases: TGTGCCAGCCAGGGGGCGGGCGGGGAGCTGTTTTTT. Its translation is CASQGAGGELFF.

This chain connects TRBV6-6 to TRBJ2-3; tentatively, D is TRBD2 (5 bases). This CDR3 spans 11 amino acids. CDR1 MNHNY and CDR2 SVGAGI come from the germline V gene (reference sequence). V lost 7 bases and J 6 bases, leaving 8 bases between the germline ends. The chain's CDR3 is CASKTGDTQYF. The CDR3 region has the DNA TGTGCCAGCAAAACGGGGGATACGCAGTATTTT.

V gene TRBV7-9 combines with J gene TRBJ2-1, with 15 positions matching TRBD2. The ends lost 5 bases at V and 9 bases at J; junction bases unmatched: 2. The V gene's germline CDR1 is SEHNR and CDR2 FQNEAQ (reference sequence). This CDR3 spans 14 amino acids. The CDR3 reads CASSGTSGRTEQFF. CDR3 DNA: TGTGCCAGCAGCGGGACTAGCGGGAGGACTGAGCAGTTCTTC.

Only one count was recorded for this clone. The V gene is TRBV7-3, the J gene TRBJ2-6; 9 bases match TRBD1. The CDR3 runs 17 residues. Germline CDR1 is SGHTA and CDR2 is FQGTGA. J gave up 1 base and V 6 bases, and 7 bases lay outside the gene matches. The DNA of the CDR3 is TGTGCCAGCAGTTCCGGGACAGGGTTGTCTGGGGCCAACGTCCTGACTTTC. The encoded protein is CASSSGTGLSGANVLTF.

This sequence joins TRBV9 and TRBJ2-3; D is uncertain. CDR1 is SGDLS, CDR2 YYNGEE, per germline. The ends were cut back, 0 bases at V and 5 bases at J, with 7 bases in the middle. The CDR3 length is 13 residues. CDR3 sequence (DNA): TGTGCCAGCAGCGTAGGCTCGGGAGATACGCAGTATTTT. As protein: CASSVGSGDTQYF.

V and J are TRBV11-3 and TRBJ1-6, with D possibly matching TRBD1 (5 bases). V shed 5 bases and J shed 7 bases, with 12 bases lying between them. CDR1 and CDR2 (germline): SGHNT, YENEEA. There are 14 residues in the CDR3. CDR3 DNA: TGTGCCAGCAGCCTCCTGGGGGTAAATTCACCCCTCCACTTT. The encoded protein is CASSLLGVNSPLHF.